These 12 T cell receptor beta chains originate from one sample sequenced in a study of blood T cells in healthy people across ages. A sample-barcoded 5' primer and a J-beta primer mix were used in a second PCR of roughly 6 to 12 cycles. TCRdb re-called the 5' RACE reads through MiXCR, storing one row per CDR3 protein. This table has about 1.8 million distinct CDR3 sequences, approximately 50% appearing once. Input material: blood. Every receptor here comes from a woman between 35 and 50 years old in good health.

The chain links TRBV13 to TRBJ2-5; 9 positions agree with TRBD2. The J call may be incorrect, as the DNA end agrees better with TRBJ2-1. Per the germline V gene, CDR1 is PRHDT and CDR2 is FYEKMQ (reference sequence). This CDR3 comprises 16 residues. The CDR3 reads CASSGETSGYQETQFF. DNA of the CDR3: TGTGCCAGCAGCGGAGAGACTAGCGGATACCAAGAGACCCAGTTCTTC.

This chain links TRBV20-1 with TRBJ2-1; D is uncertain. The V gene's germline CDR1 is DFQATT and CDR2 SNEGSKA (reference sequence). V lost 0 bases, J lost 3 bases, and 9 bases lay in between. The CDR3 length is 14 residues. The CDR3 spells CSARDRIDYNEQFF. The CDR3 nucleotides read TGCAGTGCTAGAGACAGGATCGACTACAATGAGCAGTTCTTC.

The chain carries TRBV6-5 and TRBJ2-5, with a weak D call TRBD1 (6 bases). Per germline, CDR1 MNHEY and CDR2 SVGAGI. This CDR3 is built from 13 residues. V lost 5 bases to trimming and J lost 11 bases, with 18 bases between them. This CDR3 is CASSLDNSRGQYF. The CDR3, as DNA: TGTGCCAGCAGTCTAGATAATTCGAGGGGGCAGTACTTC.

The rearrangement joins TRBV10-2 to TRBJ2-1; 7 nucleotides align to TRBD2. The CDR3 is 14 amino acids. Germline values: CDR1 WSHSY, CDR2 SAAADI. With 2 bases clipped from V and 2 bases from J, the junction kept 0 bases outside the gene matches. CDR3 loop: CASSERGAYNEQFF. In nucleotides, the CDR3 is TGCGCCAGCAGTGAGCGGGGGGCCTACAATGAGCAGTTCTTC.

The chain joins TRBV10-3 to TRBJ2-1; D ambiguous. The J call is in doubt because the DNA end fits TRBJ2-7 better. CDR3 length: 13 amino acids. Germline values: CDR1 ENHRY, CDR2 SYGVKD. The CDR3 bases are TGTGCCCATCAAGGTACCAACTACAATGAGCAGTACTTC. This sequence encodes CAHQGTNYNEQYF.

This clonotype was found a few times. The V gene is TRBV29-1, the J gene TRBJ2-1; a weak D match, TRBD2 (5 bases). The V and J ends lost 2 bases and 6 bases respectively, with 11 bases between them. This CDR3 has 13 residues. Looked up from germline, CDR1 is SQVTM and CDR2 is ANQGSEA. The CDR3 spells CSVESGLRNEQFF. The CDR3 nucleotides read TGCAGCGTTGAATCGGGGTTGCGCAATGAGCAGTTCTTC.

This clonotype was counted between two and nine times. The CDR3 DNA reads as TGCAGCGTTTTCCTTGGCAGAACCACAGATACGCAGTATTTT. This translates into CSVFLGRTTDTQYF. The chain joins TRBV29-1 to TRBJ2-3; D is undetermined. V shed 5 bases and J shed 2 bases, with 14 bases lying between them. This CDR3 comprises 14 residues. Germline V gene lookup returns CDR1 SQVTM and CDR2 ANQGSEA.

The gene calls are TRBV20-1 and TRBJ1-2; TRBD1 is a possible D gene (6 bases). Germline V CDR1 and CDR2: DFQATT, SNEGSKA (reference sequence). The length of the CDR3 is 14 residues. Deletions cut 5 bases from V and 2 bases from J, with 15 bases between. The CDR3 DNA reads TGCAGTGCTCCACAGGGCGGGGGGAACTATGGCTACACCTTC. Its translation is CSAPQGGGNYGYTF.

The V gene is TRBV11-2, the J gene TRBJ2-3, with TRBD1 matching over 7 bases. The V gene's germline CDR1 is SGHAT and CDR2 FQNNGV. The CDR3 has 15 amino acids. The V and J ends lost 5 bases and 1 base, in that order; junction bases with no gene match: 6. The DNA of the CDR3 is TGTGCCAGCAGCATGGGAACAGGGGGCACAGATACGCAGTATTTT. It translates to CASSMGTGGTDTQYF.

This clonotype has only a few counts. The rearrangement uses TRBV5-1 and TRBJ2-1; 7 nucleotides agree with TRBD1. The CDR3 runs to 13 residues. Losses at the gene ends were 0 bases for V and 10 bases for J; bases not matched to a gene: 4. Per germline, CDR1 SGHRS and CDR2 YFSETQ. The CDR3 spells CASSLALQGEQFF. Written as DNA, the CDR3 is TGCGCCAGCAGCTTGGCGCTACAGGGGGAGCAGTTCTTC.

There are a few counts of this clonotype. This chain uses TRBV27 with TRBJ1-2; D may be TRBD1 (5 bases). There are 15 residues in the CDR3. Germline V gene sequence: CDR1 MNHEY, CDR2 SMNVEV (reference sequence). V was clipped by 2 bases and J by 5 bases, with 15 bases between them. The CDR3, as DNA: TGTGCCAGCAGTTTAGCGGGGGAATATGAGTATGGCTACACCTTC. Translating it yields CASSLAGEYEYGYTF.

Remarks on this clonotype: The junction departs from the called germline gene at one end, perhaps through a read error. The rearrangement uses TRBV2 and TRBJ1-2; no definite D call. The CDR3 runs 11 residues. Germline CDR1 SNHLY, CDR2 FYNNEI. The CDR3: CASTPKYGYTF. CDR3 nucleotides: TGTGCCAGCACCCCTAAATATGGCTACACCTTC. The variable domain in full, completed from reference TRBV2 and TRBJ1-2, reads EPEVTQTPSHQVTQMGQEVILRCVPISNHLYFYWYRQILGQKVEFLVSFYNNEISEKSEIFDDQFSVERPDGSNFTLKIRSTKLEDSAMYFCASTPKYGYTFGSGTRLTVV.